The 17 T cell receptor beta chains presented below share a single source sample, sequenced in a study of cytomegalovirus exposure and HLA in healthy donors. The PCR used 60 Vbeta and 13 Jbeta primers. Sequenced by immunoSEQ multiplex PCR; TCRdb stores in-frame clones only, minus some. This sample has some 140,000 clones, with 65% to 80% found just once. Sequenced: PBMCs. Receptors were obtained from a human donor in good health.

About this clone: The CDR3 carries no conserved terminal phenylalanine or tryptophan, so it likely arises from a read error. The chain uses TRBV19 and TRBJ1-5; D unresolved. V was pared by 9 bases and J by 5 bases, with 8 bases between. This CDR3 is built from 11 residues. Germline-derived CDR1 and CDR2 are LNHDA and SQIVND (reference sequence). CDR3 sequence (DNA): TGTGCCAGCGGAGCAGATCAGCCCCAGCATTTG. Residues: CASGADQPQHL.

The gene calls are TRBV28 and TRBJ1-3; 9 bases are a match to TRBD1. J gave up 4 bases and V 5 bases, and 3 bases lay outside the gene matches. CDR1 is MDHEN, CDR2 SYDVKM, per germline. The CDR3 length is 14 residues. The CDR3: CASSTGGVGNTIYF. The CDR3, as DNA: TGTGCCAGCAGTACAGGGGGCGTCGGAAACACCATATATTTT.

The chain couples TRBV14 to TRBJ2-7, with D possibly being TRBD2 (5 bases). Germline CDR1 SGHDN, CDR2 FVKESK. The CDR3 has 16 residues. V was clipped by 1 base and J by 0 bases, with 13 bases between them. CDR3 protein: CASSQGSGLISYEQYF. In nucleotides, the CDR3 is TGTGCCAGCAGCCAAGGCAGCGGCCTCATCTCCTACGAGCAGTACTTC.

The gene calls are TRBV5-1 and TRBJ1-5; 7 nucleotides match TRBD1. The V and J ends lost 4 bases and 3 bases, in that order; junction bases with no gene match: 7. The CDR3 has 15 residues. Germline values: CDR1 SGHRS, CDR2 YFSETQ. CDR3 amino acids: CASSRTGETNQPQHF. In DNA form, the CDR3 reads TGCGCCAGCAGCCGGACAGGAGAAACCAATCAGCCCCAGCATTTT.

The chain couples TRBV18 to TRBJ2-5; the D gene is possibly TRBD1 (5 bases). The DNA end favors TRBJ2-7, so the J call may be wrong. Germline V CDR1 and CDR2: KGHSH, LQKENI. The CDR3 is 14 residues long. CDR3 sequence (DNA): TGTGCCAGCTCACCTTCTCAGGGTGGATACGAGCAGTACTTC. Amino acids: CASSPSQGGYEQYF.

This clone was found once. The chain couples TRBV10-3 to TRBJ2-1; 7 nucleotides agree with TRBD2. The junction had 4 bases not matched to a gene; V was cut back by 6 bases and J by 8 bases. The CDR3 loop spans 12 amino acids. Germline V CDR1 and CDR2: ENHRY, SYGVKD. CDR3 loop: CAISMTSYEQFF. The CDR3 region has the DNA TGTGCCATCAGCATGACTAGCTATGAGCAGTTCTTC.

This chain uses TRBV9 with TRBJ2-3; TRBD2 agrees at 9 bases. Germline V gene lookup returns CDR1 SGDLS and CDR2 YYNGEE. Trimming removed 0 bases from V and 6 bases from J; junction bases left unmatched: 8. The CDR3 loop spans 16 amino acids. The CDR3 is CASSVAPAGGGDTQYF. CDR3 coding DNA: TGTGCCAGCAGCGTAGCTCCAGCGGGAGGAGGTGATACGCAGTATTTT.

This chain links TRBV19 with TRBJ1-2, with 8 positions matching TRBD1. This CDR3 comprises 13 residues. V gave up 6 bases and J gave up 2 bases; unmatched junction bases: 2. CDR1 is LNHDA and CDR2 is SQIVND in the germline V gene (reference sequence). CDR3: CASRQGGNYGYTF. CDR3 sequence (DNA): TGTGCCAGTAGACAGGGGGGGAACTATGGCTACACCTTC. Drawing the rest from reference TRBV19 and TRBJ1-2, the complete variable domain is DGGITQSPKYLFRKEGQNVTLSCEQNLNHDAMYWYRQDPGQGLRLIYYSQIVNDFQKGDIAEGYSVSREKKESFPLTVTSAQKNPTAFYLCASRQGGNYGYTFGSGTRLTVV.

The V gene is TRBV4-1, the J gene TRBJ2-7; 7 bases fit TRBD2. Germline V gives CDR1 MGHRA, CDR2 YSYEKL. This CDR3 is built from 15 residues. Germline trimming cut 4 bases from V and 6 bases from J; bases unmatched to any gene: 12. The CDR3 nucleotides read TGCGCCAGCAGCCCGGAACCCCGACTAGCTGGCGAGCAGTACTTC. Protein product: CASSPEPRLAGEQYF.

V usage is TRBV19 and J usage is TRBJ2-3; D possibly corresponds to TRBD1 (6 bases). This CDR3 has 12 residues. Per germline, CDR1 LNHDA and CDR2 SQIVND (reference sequence). V lost 6 bases and J 4 bases, leaving 8 bases between the germline ends. CDR3 amino acids: CASRQGSDTQYF. The CDR3 nucleotides read TGTGCCAGTAGACAGGGATCAGATACGCAGTATTTT.

V and J are TRBV19 and TRBJ1-2; 7 bases map to TRBD1. Germline V lookup: CDR1 LNHDA, CDR2 SQIVND (reference sequence). The length of the CDR3 is 13 residues. J gave up 4 bases and V 7 bases, and 6 bases lay outside the gene matches. CDR3 nucleotides: TGTGCCAGTACCACAGGGGTTAGCTATGGCTACACCTTC. It encodes CASTTGVSYGYTF.

This clone occurred a few times. Other DNA sequences within the sample encode an identical CDR3. The chain couples TRBV18 to TRBJ2-1; TRBD2 matches at 8 bases. The CDR3 runs 15 residues. Germline lookup yields CDR1 KGHSH and CDR2 LQKENI. V shed 4 bases and J 0 bases; nucleotides not matched to a gene: 2. The CDR3 DNA reads TGTGCCAGCTCACTTACTAGCGGCTCCTACAATGAGCAGTTCTTC. This codes for CASSLTSGSYNEQFF.

The chain recombines TRBV6-1 with TRBJ2-7; 9 nucleotides match TRBD1. Germline CDR1 and CDR2: MNHNS and SASEGT. Trimming cost V 8 bases and J 3 bases; bases outside gene matches: 5. This CDR3 has 13 amino acids. Here the CDR3 DNA reads TGTGCCAGCGGGGGGACAGGGAACTACGAGCAGTACTTC. This sequence encodes CASGGTGNYEQYF.

The rearrangement links TRBV4-1 to TRBJ2-5; possible D gene TRBD2, 6 bases. The CDR3 runs to 13 residues. V lost 0 bases, J lost 7 bases, and 9 bases lay in between. Germline values: CDR1 MGHRA, CDR2 YSYEKL. The CDR3 loop is CASSQDLGGTQYF. CDR3 DNA sequence: TGCGCCAGCAGCCAAGATCTGGGAGGGACCCAGTACTTC.

V usage is TRBV27 and J usage is TRBJ2-1; 10 bases agree with TRBD1. Germline assignment: CDR1 MNHEY and CDR2 SMNVEV (reference sequence). CDR3 length equals 15 residues. Trimming at V came to 2 bases and at J to 8 bases, leaving 6 bases not matched to a gene. CDR3 region: CASSLGGQGGYEQFF. The CDR3 DNA is TGTGCCAGCAGTTTAGGCGGACAGGGGGGGTATGAGCAGTTCTTC.

This chain joins TRBV18 and TRBJ2-7; weak D call: TRBD1 (6 bases). This CDR3 is built from 14 residues. The V and J ends lost 6 bases and 0 bases respectively, with 12 bases between them. Germline lookup yields CDR1 KGHSH and CDR2 LQKENI. This chain's CDR3 is CASSPDSRSYEQYF. CDR3 nucleotides: TGTGCCAGCTCCCCGGACAGTCGCTCCTACGAGCAGTACTTC. Combining the CDR3 with reference TRBV18 and TRBJ2-7 gives the whole variable domain NAGVMQNPRHLVRRRGQEARLRCSPMKGHSHVYWYRQLPEEGLKFMVYLQKENIIDESGMPKERFSAEFPKEGPSILRIQQVVRGDSAAYFCASSPDSRSYEQYFGPGTRLTVT.

The V call is TRBV5-5, the J call TRBJ2-1; tentative D call: TRBD1 (6 bases). Deletions cut 4 bases from V and 12 bases from J, with 17 bases between. The CDR3 is 13 residues long. The germline gives CDR1 SGHKS, CDR2 YYEKEE (reference sequence). As DNA, the CDR3 is TGTGCCAGCAGCCCGAACAGGGACCTAAGGCAGTTCTTC. Translated: CASSPNRDLRQFF.